The present TCR beta chain was sequenced within a study of T-cell reconstitution after alpha-beta-depleted transplantation in children. Germline V lookup: CDR1 SGHNT, CDR2 YENEEA. The CDR3 extends over 13 amino acids. Trimming stripped 3 bases from V and 2 bases from J, with 8 bases between. This clonotype has ten or more counts. The antigen remains undetermined. Unique molecular identifiers were used in preparing the TCRbeta library. TCRdb fed the PCR reads into MiXCR, producing one record per CDR3 protein. The sample yields fewer than 150,000 distinct CDR3 sequences, roughly 10% seen once. Study-wide results and caveats: The study traced high day-60 TCRbeta diversity in some patients to surviving recipient T cells and thymic progenitors. Among T cells one year after transplant, newly produced cells accounted for most counts and diversity. Several hundred rapidly expanded clones from non-depleted graft cells reportedly supplied alpha-beta T cells about two months post-transplant.

V usage is TRBV11-3 and J usage is TRBJ2-7; D gene unclear. Source: PBMCs, mostly from graft donor cells, taken 180 days after TCRalphabeta/CD19-depleted stem cell transplant. This clonotype was obtained from a girl less than two years old who had a stem cell transplant for combined immunodeficiency, so the T cells may come from the graft donor. CDR3 protein: CASSFTATYEQYF. In DNA, the CDR3 is TGTGCCAGCAGCTTTACGGCGACCTACGAGCAGTACTTC.